The 3 T cell receptor beta chains reported below all come from one sample, sequenced in a study of a mutant IDH1 vaccine in newly diagnosed glioma. Time point described: baseline, week 1 (first vaccination visit). Treatment indicated: pre-vaccination baseline after standard-of-care therapy. Only in-frame clones appear in the TCRdb table, and some are missing; sequencing was by immunoSEQ multiplex PCR. The sample contains nearly 70,000 clones, 79% of which appear only once. This sample comprised PBMCs, obtained from a glioma patient treated with radiotherapy, temozolomide or both. Every receptor here comes from a man in his fifties with glioma.

Notes on this clone: A read error may account for a junction end that differs from germline. This chain links TRBV7-7 with TRBJ2-5; the D gene is possibly TRBD1 (7 bases). There are 13 residues in the CDR3. The germline V gene encodes CDR1 SSHAT and CDR2 FNYEAQ (reference sequence). The CDR3 region is CASSAAGGETQYF. In DNA form, the CDR3 reads TGTGCTAGCAGCGCCGCAGGGGGGGAGACCCAGTACTTC. Full variable domain (remainder filled in from reference TRBV7-7 and TRBJ2-5): GAGVSQSPRYKVTKRGQDVTLRCDPISSHATLYWYQQALGQGPEFLTYFNYEAQPDKSGLPSDRFSAERPEGSISTLTIQRTEQRDSAMYRCASSAAGGETQYFGPGTRLLVL.

This chain connects TRBV7-3 to TRBJ2-5, with 8 bases lining up with TRBD1. V dropped 6 bases and J dropped 5; count of bases not matched to a gene: 11. This CDR3 spans 15 amino acids. Germline CDR1 reads SGHTA; CDR2 reads FQGTGA. CDR3 sequence reads: CASSLGTGAGETQYF. The CDR3, as DNA: TGTGCCAGCAGTCTTGGGACAGGTGCCGGGGAGACCCAGTACTTC.

The chain employs TRBV2 and TRBJ1-1; D perhaps matches TRBD1 (5 bases). The CDR3 spans 14 residues. Trimming took 7 bases from V and 0 from J, leaving 12 bases between them. CDR1 is SNHLY, CDR2 FYNNEI, per germline. The CDR3 protein is CASIRQPVNTEAFF. Written as DNA, the CDR3 is TGTGCCAGCATTCGACAGCCAGTGAACACTGAAGCTTTCTTT.